This entry describes one TCR beta chain. TCRdb used MiXCR to reprocess the RT-PCR reads, holding one entry per CDR3 protein. The sample has roughly 620,000 distinct CDR3 sequences; approximately 11% are singletons. This sample is drawn from a study of response to subunit inactivated influenza vaccine. The same data also contributed to another study, on T cells expressing NK-cell markers. From that study: Synthesis of TCR beta cDNA relied on 5'RACE template switching carrying UMIs. Beta-chain profiling covered CD3+CD56+NKG2C+, CD3+CD56+NKG2C- and CD3+CD56-NKG2C+ sorted subsets. An anti-gamma-delta TCR antibody confined sorting to alpha-beta TCR T cells across several of the experiments. Nothing established the HCMV specificity of expanded NKG2C+ T cell clones.

This material consisted of PBMCs from blood, taken on the day of vaccination. This receptor was obtained from a man over 45 who received an inactivated influenza vaccine.

The CDR3 nucleotides are TGCGCCAGCAGCCAAGATCTTCGAGCCTACGAGCAGTACTTC. Translated: CASSQDLRAYEQYF. The chain links TRBV4-3 to TRBJ2-7; D remains unclear. With 0 bases removed from V and 2 bases from J, the gap between germline ends came to 8 bases. CDR3 size: 14 residues. Germline CDR1 and CDR2: LGHNA and YSLEER.